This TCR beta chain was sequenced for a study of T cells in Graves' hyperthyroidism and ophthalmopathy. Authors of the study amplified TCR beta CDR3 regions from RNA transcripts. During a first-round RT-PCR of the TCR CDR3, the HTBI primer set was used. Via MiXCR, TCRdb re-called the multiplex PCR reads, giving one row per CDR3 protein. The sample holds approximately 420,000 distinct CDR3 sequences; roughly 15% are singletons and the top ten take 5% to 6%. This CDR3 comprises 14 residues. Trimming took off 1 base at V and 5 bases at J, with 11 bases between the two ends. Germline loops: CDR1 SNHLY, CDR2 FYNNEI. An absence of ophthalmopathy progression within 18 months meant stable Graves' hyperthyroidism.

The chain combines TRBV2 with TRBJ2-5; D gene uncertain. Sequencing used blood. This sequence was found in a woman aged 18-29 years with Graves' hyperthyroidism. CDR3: CASSEDGVTETQYF. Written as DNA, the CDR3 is TGTGCCAGCAGTGAAGACGGAGTTACGGAGACCCAGTACTTC.